This record looks at one T cell receptor (beta chain) sequence and its context. Which antigen it targets is not known. Nothing much larger sits one base from this clone, and base qualities are not available. This record belongs to a study of OX40 agonist ivuxolimab in advanced cancers. General notes on the study: Ivuxolimab, which targeted the costimulatory receptor OX40 (CD134), was an agonistic, fully human IgG2 monoclonal antibody. Of the roughly 52 dose-escalation patients, hepatocellular carcinoma was present in 19, melanoma in approximately 15, renal cell carcinoma in 9 and head and neck cancer in 9. The paper describes the monotherapy dose-escalation part (N = 52 patients) of the phase I trial of ivuxolimab. Partial responses occurred in three dose-escalation patients, of whom one had hepatocellular carcinoma and two had cutaneous melanoma. A male proportion of 82.7% and a mean age of approximately 62 years, ranging from about 20 to 80, were recorded for the dose-escalation cohort. The purpose of peripheral TCRbeta sequencing was to test whether ivuxolimab changed TCR sequence diversity and led to clonal T-cell expansion. Intravenous ivuxolimab was administered to patients every 2 weeks at six dose levels: 0.01, 0.1, 0.3, 1.5, 3 and 10 mg/kg. Patients were allowed to have had prior anti-PD-1, anti-PD-L1 or anti-CTLA-4 therapy, and 40% of the dose-escalation patients had previously received checkpoint inhibitors. Overall results and qualifications from the work: In the 0.1-3.0 mg/kg groups, partial responders had among the lowest normalized peripheral clonal expansion, particularly in CD8+ T cells. The antigen specificity of the peripheral T cells that underwent clonal expansion was not determined. After ivuxolimab, CD8+ T cells had more expanded clones than CD4+ T cells on average. Clonal expansion of both CD4+ and CD8+ blood T cells was observed from baseline to week 6 at doses 0.1 to 3.0 mg/kg. Low levels of normalized T-cell clonal expansion were also seen in some nonresponding patients.

To sequence the TCRbeta CDR3 region, genomic DNA was isolated from the sorted cells. The immunoSEQ Assay was used to sequence the TCRbeta CDR3 regions. TCRdb obtained this table from immuneACCESS and retained in-frame rearrangements with V and J assigned. These tables miss some clones; where compared with another copy, unresolved V genes account for less than half of the shortfall, and the remainder is unexplained. This sample holds over 75,000 clones; under 95% were observed only once. The ten largest clones add up to around 0.34% of the sample. At the junction V is shortened by 2 bases and J by 4 bases, with 12 bases in between. CDR1 and CDR2 are drawn from the germline V gene: MNHNS, SASEGT. The CDR3 numbers 15 residues from cysteine through phenylalanine. The sequence is cut down to CDR3 DNA, 45 bases in frame from base 1. The trial excluded patients who had a history of autoimmune disease or were on systemic immunosuppression. Peripheral blood for TCR sequencing was collected from all dose cohorts at baseline, on cycle 4 day 1, and on cycle 7 day 1. The samples were taken from a phase I, first-in-human, multicenter, open-label dose-escalation trial of ivuxolimab. Adults with locally advanced or metastatic head and neck squamous cell, hepatocellular, melanoma or renal cell carcinoma were enrolled in the trial. Before TCR sequencing, CD4+ and CD8+ T cells were separately sorted from peripheral blood.

The sequences come from CD4+ or CD8+ T cells sorted from blood, collected in a trial of the OX40 agonist ivuxolimab. This clonotype originated in an adult with an advanced solid tumor such as melanoma, head and neck, liver or kidney cancer. The sequence joins TRBV6-1 to TRBJ1-3; D gene: possibly TRBD1, on 6 matching bases. The CDR3 reads as follows: CASSEPGVGGNTIYF. At the DNA level, the sequence is TGTGCCAGCAGTGAACCAGGGGTGGGAGGAAACACCATATATTTT.